This record covers a single T cell receptor beta chain. The CDR3 sequence is 13 residues long. CDR1 is WNHNN and CDR2 is SYGVQD in the germline V gene (reference sequence). Clones were sequenced by immunoSEQ multiplex PCR, and TCRdb holds only the in-frame ones, with some missing. Among about 140,000 clones listed, roughly 84% were seen once. This sample is drawn from a study of blood T cell repertoires in COVID-19. Looking at the study overall: In each case, the material was cDNA or gDNA derived from T cells, B-cell-depleted T cells, or PBMCs.

The TCR comes from a man aged 35 to 55 with acute COVID-19. Sequenced material: PBMCs or T cells enriched from blood (not recorded which). The chain carries TRBV10-1 and TRBJ2-2; 7 bases fit TRBD2. The CDR3 DNA follows: TGCGCAACTAGGAACGGGAGGACCGGGGAGCTGTTTTTT. Translated: CATRNGRTGELFF.